This T cell receptor beta chain was observed in a study of T cells in localized non-small cell lung cancer. Study findings and constraints: For the top 100 tumor clones, a median roughly 53 also appeared in adjacent lung.

V dropped 5 bases and J dropped 2 bases, with 9 bases sitting between them. This CDR3 is 13 amino acids long. Germline CDR1 and CDR2: SGHTA and FQGTGA. Repertoires were generated with immunoSEQ multiplex PCR, while TCRdb's copy carries only in-frame clones and drops some. The table lists 50,000 to 70,000 clones, 91% of them singletons. In the case of this clone: The antigen is undetermined.

The chain is built from TRBV7-3 and TRBJ1-1; no reliable D call. The TCR sequence derives from a man between 40 and 75 years old with stage I lung adenocarcinoma. The sequences come from peripheral blood, collected before any cancer treatment. This CDR3 is CASSPKVNTEAFF. CDR3 sequence (DNA): TGTGCCAGCAGCCCAAAGGTAAACACTGAAGCTTTCTTT.